The 6 T cell receptor beta chains given below trace back to one sample, sequenced in a study of shared clonotypes between healthy human individuals. The data were produced by immunoSEQ multiplex PCR, yet TCRdb's version contains in-frame clones alone and is incomplete. This table holds a few hundred thousand clones, roughly 79% found once. Specimen: PBMCs. All receptors come from a woman aged 40 to 55 in good health. Some clones in this sample may be carry-over from other donors' samples.

This clone has ten or more counts. The conserved closing phenylalanine or tryptophan is absent in this CDR3, likely reflecting a read error. This chain connects TRBV30 to TRBJ1-1, with D tentatively TRBD1 (6 bases). The germline V gene has CDR1 GTSNPN and CDR2 SVGIG (reference sequence). This CDR3 comprises 14 residues. CDR3 bases: TGTGCCTGGAGCGGACAGACGATGAACGCTGAAGCTTTCCTT. It encodes CAWSGQTMNAEAFL.

V and J are TRBV15 and TRBJ2-7, with a possible D match to TRBD1 (5 bases). This CDR3 region has 13 residues. V was trimmed by 2 bases and J by 6 bases, leaving 11 bases between them. Germline assignment: CDR1 LNHNV and CDR2 YYDKDF (reference sequence). The CDR3 nucleotides are TGTGCCACCAGCAGAAAAGGGGTAACCGAGCAGTACTTC. It specifies CATSRKGVTEQYF.

This chain links TRBV29-1 with TRBJ1-2; possibly TRBD1 for D (5 bases). CDR3 length: 12 residues. Per germline, CDR1 SQVTM and CDR2 ANQGSEA. The germline V and J ends were trimmed by 8 bases and 8 bases, with 18 bases remaining between them. CDR3 DNA sequence: TGCAGCACCCTTGACAGCCGGAGAGGCTACACCTTC. Amino acid sequence: CSTLDSRRGYTF.

This clone was observed a few times. The chain has TRBV18 and TRBJ2-2, with D possibly TRBD2 on 5 matching bases. Germline V gene data show CDR1 as KGHSH and CDR2 as LQKENI. V lost 3 bases, J lost 5 bases, and 16 bases lay in between. The CDR3 has 16 amino acids. The CDR3 loop is CASSPLGGSETGELFF. The CDR3 region has the DNA TGTGCCAGCTCACCCCTCGGTGGTAGCGAGACCGGGGAGCTGTTTTTT.

Concerning this clone: A read error may be the cause here, since a much bigger clone is one base away. The J gene is TRBJ2-2, the V gene TRBV5-6; possible D gene TRBD1, 5 bases. CDR3 length equals 13 residues. With 4 bases removed from V and 6 bases from J, the gap between germline ends came to 10 bases. CDR1 SGHDT and CDR2 YYEEEE come from the germline V gene. CDR3 coding DNA: TGTGCCAGCAGCCGACAGCACGCCGGGGAGCTGTTTTTT. It is translated as CASSRQHAGELFF. The variable domain in full, completed from reference TRBV5-6 and TRBJ2-2, reads DAGVTQSPTHLIKTRGQQVTLRCSPKSGHDTVSWYQQALGQGPQFIFQYYEEEERQRGNFPDRFSGHQFPNYSSELNVNALLLGDSALYLCASSRQHAGELFFGEGSRLTVL.

The gene calls are TRBV19 and TRBJ1-1, with 7 nucleotides matching TRBD1. Unmatched junction bases numbered 5, after V lost 5 bases and J lost 2 bases. The CDR3 sequence is 14 residues long. The germline V gene encodes CDR1 LNHDA and CDR2 SQIVND (reference sequence). The CDR3 here is CASSSGQDNTEAFF. CDR3 sequence (DNA): TGTGCCAGTAGTTCAGGACAGGACAACACTGAAGCTTTCTTT.